The 15 T cell receptor beta chains presented below share a single source sample, sequenced in a study of cytomegalovirus exposure and HLA in healthy donors. Sequencing used immunoSEQ multiplex PCR; TCRdb keeps in-frame clones, though not all of them. The table has 100,000 or so clones, 85% to 90% seen once. Input material: PBMCs. The receptors shown here come from a woman under 30 in good health and CMV-seropositive.

The V and J genes are TRBV5-1 and TRBJ2-1, with D possibly matching TRBD1 (6 bases). Looked up from germline, CDR1 is SGHRS and CDR2 is YFSETQ. Trimming shortened V by 2 bases and J by 7 bases, and 7 bases separated the two germline ends. There are 12 residues in the CDR3. CDR3 loop: CASSFDRNEQFF. DNA of the CDR3: TGCGCCAGCAGCTTCGACAGGAATGAGCAGTTCTTC.

The chain couples TRBV7-2 to TRBJ2-7; possibly TRBD1 for D (5 bases). The CDR3 length is 15 residues. V was trimmed by 1 base and J by 0 bases, leaving 10 bases between them. The V gene's germline CDR1 is SGHTA and CDR2 FQGNSA. Written as DNA, the CDR3 is TGTGCCAGCAGCTTAGACCGACAGTCCTCCTACGAGCAGTACTTC. Translated, it gives CASSLDRQSSYEQYF.

The count of this clone is one. The V and J genes are TRBV18 and TRBJ2-6; the D gene is possibly TRBD2 (5 bases). This CDR3 contains 17 residues. V lost 4 bases and J 4 bases, leaving 17 bases between the germline ends. Germline CDR1 reads KGHSH; CDR2 reads LQKENI. CDR3 loop: CASSQAGASLGANVLTF. CDR3 DNA: TGTGCCAGCTCACAGGCAGGAGCTAGCTTGGGGGCCAACGTCCTGACTTTC.

This chain uses TRBV4-1 with TRBJ2-1; D remains unclear. Per germline, CDR1 MGHRA and CDR2 YSYEKL. The V and J ends lost 1 base and 7 bases respectively, with 14 bases between them. The CDR3 runs 15 residues. Here the CDR3 reads CASSQVTRSWNEQFF. In DNA form, the CDR3 reads TGCGCCAGCAGCCAAGTTACGCGGTCGTGGAATGAGCAGTTCTTC.

This rearrangement joins TRBV6-5 to TRBJ1-3; 7 nucleotides agree with TRBD1. There are 14 residues in the CDR3. Germline V gene sequence: CDR1 MNHEY, CDR2 SVGAGI. V shed 3 bases, J shed 5 bases, and the junction held 4 bases outside the gene matches. Here the CDR3 DNA reads TGTGCCAGCAGTTATTCAGGGGGTAGAAACACCATATATTTT. It translates to CASSYSGGRNTIYF.

This rearrangement joins TRBV2 to TRBJ1-3, with D perhaps matching TRBD1 (5 bases). The germline V and J ends were trimmed by 6 bases and 3 bases, with 15 bases remaining between them. The CDR3 consists of 15 residues. Germline CDR1 reads SNHLY; CDR2 reads FYNNEI. CDR3 sequence: CASRFAGQFGNTIYF. The DNA for the CDR3 is TGTGCCAGCAGGTTCGCAGGGCAATTTGGAAACACCATATATTTT.

V gene TRBV7-2 combines with J gene TRBJ1-1; 10 bases map to TRBD1. Germline loops: CDR1 SGHTA, CDR2 FQGNSA. The CDR3 contains 13 residues. Losses at the gene ends were 4 bases for V and 11 bases for J; bases not matched to a gene: 7. The CDR3 DNA follows: TGTGCCAGCAGCTCCCGGGACAGGGGATCGGCTTTCTTT. Its protein is CASSSRDRGSAFF.

V and J are TRBV19 and TRBJ2-3; 8 bases are shared with TRBD1. Germline V gene lookup returns CDR1 LNHDA and CDR2 SQIVND (reference sequence). The CDR3 extends over 14 amino acids. Trimming took 6 bases from V and 0 from J; bases not matched to a gene: 2. This CDR3 is CASSQGASTDTQYF. The CDR3 DNA is TGTGCCAGTAGCCAGGGGGCTAGCACAGATACGCAGTATTTT.

This chain links TRBV7-9 with TRBJ2-3, with D perhaps TRBD1 (5 bases). From germline, CDR1 is SEHNR and CDR2 FQNEAQ (reference sequence). The length of the CDR3 is 14 residues. Deletions cut 3 bases from V and 4 bases from J, with 11 bases between. The CDR3 DNA is TGTGCCAGCAGCTTGAGTCTAGGGGCAGATACGCAGTATTTT. Translated, it gives CASSLSLGADTQYF.

This rearrangement joins TRBV10-3 to TRBJ1-6; tentatively, D is TRBD1 (5 bases). The germline CDR1 and CDR2 sequences are ENHRY and SYGVKD. The CDR3 has 14 amino acids. Trimming cost V 0 bases and J 10 bases, with 10 bases left between them. The DNA for the CDR3 is TGTGCCATCAGTGAGTCAGGGGTAGAGTCACCCCTCCACTTT. Translated, it gives CAISESGVESPLHF.

This clone was recorded only once. This rearrangement joins TRBV5-8 to TRBJ2-3; 11 nucleotides align to TRBD2. V was clipped by 3 bases and J by 3 bases; unmatched bases: 6. Germline values: CDR1 SGHTS, CDR2 YDEGEE. The length of the CDR3 is 16 residues. The CDR3 nucleotides read TGTGCCAGCAGCTCTCAACTAGCGGGAGTTACAGATACGCAGTATTTT. Translated: CASSSQLAGVTDTQYF.

This clone was detected a few times. The chain links TRBV19 to TRBJ2-7, with a weak D call TRBD2 (6 bases). V was cut by 3 bases and J by 3 bases, with 12 bases left in between. Germline CDR1 LNHDA, CDR2 SQIVND (reference sequence). The CDR3 sequence is 14 residues long. CDR3 sequence reads: CASSIGAGGYEQYF. The CDR3 region has the DNA TGTGCCAGTAGTATCGGGGCCGGGGGCTACGAGCAGTACTTC.

This rearrangement joins TRBV2 to TRBJ1-5; a possible D gene is TRBD1 (6 bases). The germline gives CDR1 SNHLY, CDR2 FYNNEI. The CDR3 runs 16 residues. Trimming left V 4 bases short and J 4 bases short, with 17 bases between. DNA of the CDR3: TGTGCCAGCAGTGGACAGGCTTTGCTTCGGAATCAGCCCCAGCATTTT. Protein sequence: CASSGQALLRNQPQHF.

The rearrangement uses TRBV6-1 and TRBJ1-3; tentatively, D is TRBD1 (5 bases). Germline CDR1 and CDR2: MNHNS and SASEGT. The CDR3 spans 13 residues. Trimming shortened V by 7 bases and J by 2 bases, and 9 bases separated the two germline ends. DNA for the CDR3: TGTGCCAGCAATCCAGGGACTGGAAACACCATATATTTT. Its protein product is CASNPGTGNTIYF.

The chain joins TRBV2 to TRBJ2-7; 7 positions match TRBD1. The germline V gene encodes CDR1 SNHLY and CDR2 FYNNEI. The CDR3 loop spans 13 amino acids. V lost 5 bases and J lost 3; bases outside the gene matches: 4. The CDR3 reads CASSRDRGYEQYF. In nucleotides, the CDR3 is TGTGCCAGCAGTCGGGACAGAGGCTACGAGCAGTACTTC.